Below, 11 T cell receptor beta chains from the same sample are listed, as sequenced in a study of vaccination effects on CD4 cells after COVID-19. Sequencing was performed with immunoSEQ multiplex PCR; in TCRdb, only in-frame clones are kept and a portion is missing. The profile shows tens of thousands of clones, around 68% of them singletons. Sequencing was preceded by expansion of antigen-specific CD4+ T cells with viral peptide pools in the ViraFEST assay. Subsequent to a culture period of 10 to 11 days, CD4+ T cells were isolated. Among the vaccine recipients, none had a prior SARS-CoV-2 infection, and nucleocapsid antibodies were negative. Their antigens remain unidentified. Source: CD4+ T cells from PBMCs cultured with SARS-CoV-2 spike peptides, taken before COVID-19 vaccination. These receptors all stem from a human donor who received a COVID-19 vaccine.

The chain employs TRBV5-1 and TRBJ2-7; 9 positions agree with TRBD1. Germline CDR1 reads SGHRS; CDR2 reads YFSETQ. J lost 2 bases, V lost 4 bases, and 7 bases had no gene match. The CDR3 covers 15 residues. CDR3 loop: CASSPRGTGTYEQYF. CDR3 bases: TGCGCCAGCAGCCCGAGAGGGACAGGGACCTACGAGCAGTACTTC.

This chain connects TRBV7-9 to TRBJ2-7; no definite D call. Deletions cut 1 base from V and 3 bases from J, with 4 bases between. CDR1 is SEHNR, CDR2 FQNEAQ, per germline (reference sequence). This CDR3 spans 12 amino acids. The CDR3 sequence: CASSLVDYEQYF. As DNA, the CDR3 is TGTGCCAGCAGCTTAGTGGACTACGAGCAGTACTTC.

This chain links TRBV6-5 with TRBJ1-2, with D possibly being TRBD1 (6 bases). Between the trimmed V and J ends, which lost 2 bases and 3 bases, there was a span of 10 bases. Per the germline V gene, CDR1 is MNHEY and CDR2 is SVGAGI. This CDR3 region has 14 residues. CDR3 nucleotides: TGTGCCAGCAGTTACCGTGGGGGCGACTATGGCTACACCTTC. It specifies CASSYRGGDYGYTF.

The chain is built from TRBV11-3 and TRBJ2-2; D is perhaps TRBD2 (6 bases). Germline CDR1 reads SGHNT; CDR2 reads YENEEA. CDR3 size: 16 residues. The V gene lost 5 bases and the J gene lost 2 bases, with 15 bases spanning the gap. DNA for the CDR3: TGTGCCAGCAGCCCCGAAGGAGGGCTCAACACCGGGGAGCTGTTTTTT. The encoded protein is CASSPEGGLNTGELFF.

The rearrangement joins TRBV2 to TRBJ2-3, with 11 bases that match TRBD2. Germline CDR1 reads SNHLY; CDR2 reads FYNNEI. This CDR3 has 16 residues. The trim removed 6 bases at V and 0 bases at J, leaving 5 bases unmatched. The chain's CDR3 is CASSSGLAGSTDTQYF. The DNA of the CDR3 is TGTGCCAGCAGCTCCGGACTAGCGGGTAGCACAGATACGCAGTATTTT.

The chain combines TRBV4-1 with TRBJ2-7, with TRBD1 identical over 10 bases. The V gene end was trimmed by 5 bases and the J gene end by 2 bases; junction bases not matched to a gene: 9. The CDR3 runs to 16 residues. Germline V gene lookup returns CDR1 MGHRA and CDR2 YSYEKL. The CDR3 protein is CASSNYDGTGAYEQYF. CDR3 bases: TGCGCCAGCAGCAACTACGACGGGACAGGGGCCTACGAGCAGTACTTC.

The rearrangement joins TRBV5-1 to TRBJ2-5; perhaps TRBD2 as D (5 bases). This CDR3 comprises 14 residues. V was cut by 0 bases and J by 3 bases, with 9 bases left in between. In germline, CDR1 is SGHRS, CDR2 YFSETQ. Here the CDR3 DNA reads TGCGCCAGCAGCTTGGGGGGAGCGAAAGAGACCCAGTACTTC. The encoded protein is CASSLGGAKETQYF.

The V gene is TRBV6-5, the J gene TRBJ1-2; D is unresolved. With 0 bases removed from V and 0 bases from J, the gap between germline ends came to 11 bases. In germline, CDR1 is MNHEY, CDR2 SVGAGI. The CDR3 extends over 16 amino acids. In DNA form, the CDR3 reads TGTGCCAGCAGTTACTCTAGGCGCGGCACTAACTATGGCTACACCTTC. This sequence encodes CASSYSRRGTNYGYTF.

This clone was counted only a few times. This chain's CDR3 is CASSLNAGKNTEAFF. CDR3 in DNA: TGTGCCAGCAGTTTAAATGCAGGAAAGAACACTGAAGCTTTCTTT. The chain employs TRBV27 and TRBJ1-1; D not certain. The germline V gene encodes CDR1 MNHEY and CDR2 SMNVEV (reference sequence). Trimming cost V 2 bases and J 1 base, with 11 bases left between them. The length of the CDR3 is 15 residues.

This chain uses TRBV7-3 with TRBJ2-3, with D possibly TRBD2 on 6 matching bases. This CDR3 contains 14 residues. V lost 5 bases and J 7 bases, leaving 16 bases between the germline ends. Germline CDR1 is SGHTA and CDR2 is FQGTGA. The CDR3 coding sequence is TGTGCCAGCAGCCCCACGGGAGTGGGTAATACGCAGTATTTT. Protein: CASSPTGVGNTQYF.

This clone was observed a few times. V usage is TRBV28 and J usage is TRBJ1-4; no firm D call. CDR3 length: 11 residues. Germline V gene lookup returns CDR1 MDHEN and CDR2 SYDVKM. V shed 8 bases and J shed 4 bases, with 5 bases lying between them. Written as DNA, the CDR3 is TGTGCCAGCGGGTTTAATGAAAAACTGTTTTTT. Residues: CASGFNEKLFF.